This TCR beta chain was retrieved from a study of tumor-infiltrating lymphocytes in localized non-small cell lung cancer. Study-level background: The cohort mixed smokers and never-smokers, several histologies, and some post-neoadjuvant-chemotherapy samples.

This clone was counted once. The antigen is not known. Study-level results: TCR sequencing covered a subset of patients with enough tissue. Tumor T-cell fraction was not associated with recurrence-free survival.

Using immunoSEQ multiplex PCR, the repertoire was profiled, and TCRdb retains in-frame clones only, with some absent. This sample has tens of thousands of clones, with 75% to 90% found just once. CDR1 and CDR2 from the germline V gene are LGHNA and YSLEER. Deletions cut 0 bases from V and 5 bases from J, with 13 bases between. CDR3 length: 15 amino acids. This TCR derives from a human donor with non-small cell lung cancer. This chain links TRBV4-3 with TRBJ1-1; no reliable D call. Sequencing input: lung tumor tissue. Written as DNA, the CDR3 is TGCGCCAGCAGCCAAGATGGTCCCCAAGGGACTGAAGCTTTCTTT. Encoded protein: CASSQDGPQGTEAFF.